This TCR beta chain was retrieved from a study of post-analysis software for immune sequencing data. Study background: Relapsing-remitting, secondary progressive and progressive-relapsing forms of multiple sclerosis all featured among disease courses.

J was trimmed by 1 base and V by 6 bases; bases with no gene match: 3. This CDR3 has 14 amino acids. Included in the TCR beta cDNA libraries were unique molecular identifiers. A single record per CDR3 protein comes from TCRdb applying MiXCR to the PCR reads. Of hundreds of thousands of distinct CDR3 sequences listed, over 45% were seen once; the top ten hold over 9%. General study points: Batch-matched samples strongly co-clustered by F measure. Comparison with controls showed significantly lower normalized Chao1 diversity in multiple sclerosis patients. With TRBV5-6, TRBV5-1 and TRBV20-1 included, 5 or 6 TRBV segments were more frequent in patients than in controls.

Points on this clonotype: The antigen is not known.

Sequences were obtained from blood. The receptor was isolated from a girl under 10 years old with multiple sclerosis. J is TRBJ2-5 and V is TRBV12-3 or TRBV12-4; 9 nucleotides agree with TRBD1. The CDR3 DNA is TGTGCCAGCAGCCAGACAGGGGGCCAAGAGACCCAGTACTTC. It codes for CASSQTGGQETQYF.